These 22 T cell receptor beta chains came from one sample sequenced in a study of control samples from healthy donors and cancer patients. Measured with immunoSEQ multiplex PCR; TCRdb has only the in-frame clones, and not every one. The table has about 120,000 clones, roughly 90% seen once. The sample was blood. The receptors were gathered from a man between 50 and 59 years old in good health.

This chain links TRBV18 with TRBJ2-7, with a tentative D call TRBD2 (6 bases). Germline lookup yields CDR1 KGHSH and CDR2 LQKENI. The CDR3 covers 13 residues. Trimming cost V 2 bases and J 6 bases, with 11 bases left between them. DNA for the CDR3: TGTGCCAGCTCACCAGATATCGGGGGCGAGCAGTACTTC. It is translated as CASSPDIGGEQYF.

The chain joins TRBV6-5 to TRBJ1-2; weak D call: TRBD1 (5 bases). Trimming shortened V by 9 bases and J by 2 bases, and 13 bases separated the two germline ends. Germline V CDR1 and CDR2: MNHEY, SVGAGI. The CDR3 is made up of 13 amino acids. CDR3 in DNA: TGTGCCAGTTGCCCGGGGGGGAACTATGGCTACACCTTC. This sequence encodes CASCPGGNYGYTF.

The rearrangement links TRBV5-1 to TRBJ1-1, with 9 bases lining up with TRBD1. The CDR3 contains 15 residues. With 3 bases clipped from V and 1 base from J, the junction kept 4 bases outside the gene matches. Germline CDR1 SGHRS, CDR2 YFSETQ. CDR3 sequence: CASSWDRVKNTEAFF. CDR3 DNA: TGCGCCAGCAGCTGGGACAGGGTTAAGAACACTGAAGCTTTCTTT. The whole variable domain, remainder taken from reference TRBV5-1 and TRBJ1-1, is KAGVTQTPRYLIKTRGQQVTLSCSPISGHRSVSWYQQTPGQGLQFLFEYFSETQRNKGNFPGRFSGRQFSNSRSEMNVSTLELGDSALYLCASSWDRVKNTEAFFGQGTRLTVV.

Regarding this clone: At the DNA level, this CDR3 is encoded by other sequences in the same sample as well. The rearrangement uses TRBV3-1 (or the pseudogene TRBV3-2) and TRBJ1-6; perhaps TRBD1 as D (5 bases). The V end lost 4 bases, the J end lost 4 bases, and 8 bases lay between the germline ends. This CDR3 spans 14 amino acids. From germline, CDR1 is LGHDT and CDR2 YNNKEL (reference sequence). CDR3 nucleotide sequence: TGTGCCAGCAGCCTTGGACAATATAATTCACCCCTCCACTTT. Its protein is CASSLGQYNSPLHF.

V usage is TRBV5-4 and J usage is TRBJ2-7; D possibly corresponds to TRBD1 (6 bases). V gave up 0 bases and J gave up 1 base, with 11 bases separating them. Per the germline V gene, CDR1 is SGHNT and CDR2 is YYREEE (reference sequence). CDR3 size: 15 residues. CDR3 DNA: TGTGCCAGCAGCTTGGAGTACGGGACATCCTACGAGCAGTACTTC. Translation: CASSLEYGTSYEQYF.

The chain is built from TRBV5-1 and TRBJ2-2; maybe TRBD1 (6 bases). V shed 4 bases and J shed 1 base, with 11 bases lying between them. The CDR3 totals 15 residues. Germline assignment: CDR1 SGHRS and CDR2 YFSETQ. The CDR3 sequence is CASSDQDRNTGELFF. The DNA of the CDR3 is TGCGCCAGCAGCGATCAGGACAGGAACACCGGGGAGCTGTTTTTT. The whole variable domain, filled in from reference TRBV5-1 and TRBJ2-2, reads KAGVTQTPRYLIKTRGQQVTLSCSPISGHRSVSWYQQTPGQGLQFLFEYFSETQRNKGNFPGRFSGRQFSNSRSEMNVSTLELGDSALYLCASSDQDRNTGELFFGEGSRLTVL.

The chain is built from TRBV5-4 and TRBJ2-3; 7 nucleotides line up with TRBD1. With V trimmed by 4 bases and J by 3 bases, 14 bases remained unmatched. Germline V gene lookup returns CDR1 SGHNT and CDR2 YYREEE (reference sequence). This CDR3 is 17 amino acids long. The CDR3 DNA follows: TGTGCCAGCAGCCAGGGACAGCAAAGAGGCGGGACAGATACGCAGTATTTT. The encoded protein is CASSQGQQRGGTDTQYF.

CDR3 sequence reads: CASSQDRGLSSYNSPLHF. CDR3 nucleotides: TGTGCCAGCAGCCAAGACAGGGGGCTCAGCTCCTATAATTCACCCCTCCACTTT. The V gene is TRBV4-2, the J gene TRBJ1-6, with 8 bases fitting TRBD1. V was clipped by 0 bases and J by 0 bases; unmatched bases: 4. The length of the CDR3 is 18 residues. Germline lookup yields CDR1 LGHNA and CDR2 YNFKEQ.

The chain joins TRBV9 to TRBJ2-3, with D maybe TRBD1 (5 bases). The CDR3 extends over 16 amino acids. V was trimmed by 1 base and J by 0 bases, leaving 12 bases between them. The germline CDR1 and CDR2 sequences are SGDLS and YYNGEE. For the CDR3, the DNA is TGTGCCAGCAGCGTAATGGGGCAGGGAAGCACAGATACGCAGTATTTT. Translating it yields CASSVMGQGSTDTQYF.

The chain joins TRBV6-5 to TRBJ1-2; D is undetermined. The germline V gene has CDR1 MNHEY and CDR2 SVGAGI. The CDR3 covers 14 residues. The V and J ends lost 4 bases and 3 bases respectively, with 12 bases between them. In DNA form, the CDR3 reads TGTGCCAGCAGTTCCTCGACGGACTACTATGGCTACACCTTC. Its protein product is CASSSSTDYYGYTF.

The chain uses TRBV21-1 and TRBJ2-5; TRBD1 is taken as the D call from the table, unchecked against the DNA. TRBV21-1 counts as a pseudogene. The CDR3 extends over 11 amino acids. The CDR3 loop is CAIHREKTQYF. The DNA for the CDR3 is TGTGCCATACACAGGGAGAAGACCCAGTACTTC.

CDR3 residues: CASSLVNMGFTDTQYF. The CDR3 DNA is TGTGCCAGCAGCTTGGTGAATATGGGGTTCACAGATACGCAGTATTTT. The chain recombines TRBV5-5 with TRBJ2-3, with unresolved D. This CDR3 spans 16 amino acids. CDR1 and CDR2 (germline): SGHKS, YYEKEE (reference sequence). The V end lost 0 bases, the J end lost 2 bases, and 13 bases lay between the germline ends.

The chain employs TRBV25-1 and TRBJ1-6; maybe TRBD1 (5 bases). The CDR3 consists of 15 residues. V gave up 6 bases and J gave up 3 bases, with 12 bases separating them. Germline V lookup: CDR1 MGHDK, CDR2 SYGVNS. CDR3 region: CASSLGGGYNSPLHF. For the CDR3, the DNA is TGTGCCAGCAGCCTTGGGGGGGGCTATAATTCACCCCTCCACTTT.

The rearrangement uses TRBV29-1 and TRBJ2-7, with 8 bases matching TRBD1. The CDR3 consists of 14 residues. Germline-derived CDR1 and CDR2 are SQVTM and ANQGSEA. V gave up 3 bases and J gave up 5 bases; unmatched junction bases: 9. CDR3 sequence: CSVDPGTGFHEQYF. DNA of the CDR3: TGCAGCGTTGATCCCGGGACAGGCTTCCACGAGCAGTACTTC.

About this clone itself: The junction shows a germline mismatch at one end, possibly a read error. The chain links TRBV11-2 to TRBJ2-7, with D perhaps matching TRBD2 (5 bases). Germline-derived CDR1 and CDR2 are SGHAT and FQNNGV. The CDR3 extends over 14 amino acids. CDR3 DNA: TGTGCCAGCAGCCTAGACCCCGGGGACTACGAGCAGTACTTC. Translating gives CASSLDPGDYEQYF.

J is TRBJ2-5 and V is TRBV6-1; D perhaps matches TRBD1 (5 bases). The CDR3 is 14 residues long. The germline gives CDR1 MNHNS, CDR2 SASEGT. Trimming stripped 0 bases from V and 4 bases from J, with 9 bases between. In DNA form, the CDR3 reads TGTGCCAGCAGTGAAGCGCCTAGGGGAGAGACCCAGTACTTC. Its protein product is CASSEAPRGETQYF.

V is TRBV5-1 and J is TRBJ2-1, with 9 bases matching TRBD1. The trim removed 2 bases at V and 8 bases at J, leaving 8 bases unmatched. The germline CDR1 and CDR2 sequences are SGHRS and YFSETQ. The CDR3 spans 15 residues. This chain's CDR3 is CASSFGNRGRDEQFF. The DNA for the CDR3 is TGCGCCAGCAGCTTTGGGAACAGGGGGCGCGATGAGCAGTTCTTC.

This clone came up once. J is TRBJ1-2 and V is TRBV7-6; D gene ambiguous. Germline-derived CDR1 and CDR2 are SGHVS and FNYEAQ. There are 19 residues in the CDR3. Trimming cost V 4 bases and J 3 bases, with 27 bases left between them. CDR3 protein: CASSSVGWDGERSDYGYTF. The CDR3, as DNA: TGTGCCAGCAGCTCGGTAGGGTGGGATGGGGAGCGGTCCGACTATGGCTACACCTTC.

The rearrangement links TRBV7-2 to TRBJ1-5; D gene unclear. V gave up 1 base and J gave up 12 bases, with 16 bases separating them. CDR1 is SGHTA and CDR2 is FQGNSA in the germline V gene. The CDR3 totals 14 residues. This CDR3 is CASSLGSAGSVQHF. CDR3 DNA sequence: TGTGCCAGCAGCTTAGGGTCAGCCGGGTCAGTCCAGCATTTT.

This rearrangement joins TRBV20-1 to TRBJ1-2; D unclear. CDR3 length equals 10 residues. Trimming shortened V by 6 bases and J by 1 base, and 3 bases separated the two germline ends. Germline CDR1 reads DFQATT; CDR2 reads SNEGSKA (reference sequence). This CDR3 reads CSAINYGYTF. Here the CDR3 DNA reads TGCAGTGCAATTAACTATGGCTACACCTTC.

V and J are TRBV2 and TRBJ2-3, with D hard to call. Germline-derived CDR1 and CDR2 are SNHLY and FYNNEI. The CDR3 is made up of 13 amino acids. V was shortened by 2 bases and J by 1 base, with 4 bases between the two germline ends. The CDR3 nucleotides are TGTGCCAGCAGTGAATTAGGCACAGATACGCAGTATTTT. Its translation: CASSELGTDTQYF.

J is TRBJ1-2 and V is TRBV30; the D is unclear. Germline CDR1 is GTSNPN and CDR2 is SVGIG (reference sequence). The CDR3 spans 12 residues. The germline V and J ends were trimmed by 3 bases and 4 bases, with 9 bases remaining between them. In DNA, the CDR3 is TGTGCCTGGAGCGCTGGGATCTATGGCTACACCTTC. Protein: CAWSAGIYGYTF. The full variable domain, rest sourced from reference TRBV30 and TRBJ1-2, is SQTIHQWPATLVQPVGSPLSLECTVEGTSNPNLYWYRQAAGRGLQLLFYSVGIGQISSEVPQNLSASRPQDRQFILSSKKLLLSDSGFYLCAWSAGIYGYTFGSGTRLTVV.